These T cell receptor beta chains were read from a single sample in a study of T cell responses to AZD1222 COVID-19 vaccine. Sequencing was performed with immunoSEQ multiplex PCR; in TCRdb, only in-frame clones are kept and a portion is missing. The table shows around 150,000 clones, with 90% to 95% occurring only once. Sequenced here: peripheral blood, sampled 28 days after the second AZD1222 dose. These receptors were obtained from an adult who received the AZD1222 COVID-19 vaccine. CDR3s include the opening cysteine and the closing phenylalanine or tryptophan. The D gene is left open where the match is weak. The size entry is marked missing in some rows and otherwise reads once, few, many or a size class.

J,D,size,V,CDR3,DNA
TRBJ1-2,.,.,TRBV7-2,CASSPTGPNLYGYTF,TGTGCCAGCAGCCCAACAGGGCCAAATCTCTATGGCTACACCTTC
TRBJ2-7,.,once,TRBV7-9,CASSFAGAPSYEQYF,TGTGCCAGCAGCTTCGCAGGGGCTCCCTCCTACGAGCAGTACTTC
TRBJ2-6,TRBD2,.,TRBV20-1,CSASDPQTSGRPGANVLTF,TGCAGTGCTAGTGACCCTCAAACTAGCGGGAGACCTGGGGCCAACGTCCTGACTTTC
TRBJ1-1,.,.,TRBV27,CASSPLQSDRNTEAFF,TGTGCCAGCAGTCCACTCCAATCCGACAGGAACACTGAAGCTTTCTTT
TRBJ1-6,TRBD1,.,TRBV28,CASSPGTGYLSPLHF,TGTGCCAGCAGTCCCGGGACAGGGTATCTTTCACCCCTCCACTTT
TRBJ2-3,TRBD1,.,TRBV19,CASTDRGRRGTSTDTQYF,TGTGCCAGTACGGACAGGGGTAGGCGGGGGACGAGCACAGATACGCAGTATTTT
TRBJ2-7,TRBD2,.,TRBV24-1,CATSGAGRAYEQYF,TGTGCCACCAGTGGGGCAGGGAGGGCCTACGAGCAGTACTTC
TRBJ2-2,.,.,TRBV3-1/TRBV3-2,CASSQAETGELFF,TGTGCCAGCAGCCAAGCAGAGACCGGGGAGCTGTTTTTT
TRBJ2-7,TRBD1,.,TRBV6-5,CASRETGGHSYEQYF,TGTGCCAGCAGAGAGACAGGGGGCCACTCCTACGAGCAGTACTTC
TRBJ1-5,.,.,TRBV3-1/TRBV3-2,CASSQDLRGNQPQHF,TGTGCCAGCAGCCAAGATCTGCGGGGAAATCAGCCCCAGCATTTT
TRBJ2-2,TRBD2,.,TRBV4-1,CASSPSLGLAGGVTGELFF,TGCGCCAGCAGCCCCTCCCTCGGACTAGCGGGAGGGGTCACCGGGGAGCTGTTTTTT
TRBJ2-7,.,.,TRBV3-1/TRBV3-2,CASSLSKYEQYF,TGTGCCAGCAGCCTCAGCAAATACGAGCAGTACTTC
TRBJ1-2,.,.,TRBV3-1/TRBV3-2,CASSNSEGALAF,TGTGCCAGCAGCAACTCGGAGGGCGCTCTCGCCTTC
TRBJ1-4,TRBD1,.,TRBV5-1,CASSAGQKIEKLFF,TGCGCCAGCAGCGCGGGACAGAAGATTGAAAAACTGTTTTTT
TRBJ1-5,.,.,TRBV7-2,CASSLSHSNQPQHF,TGTGCCAGCAGCTTAAGTCATAGCAATCAGCCCCAGCATTTT
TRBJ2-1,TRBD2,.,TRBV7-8,CASSLTSGGSSYNEQFF,TGTGCCAGCAGCTTAACTAGCGGGGGGTCTTCCTACAATGAGCAGTTCTTC
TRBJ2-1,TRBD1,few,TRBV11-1,CASSLARAGGNFDEQFF,TGTGCCAGCAGCTTAGCTCGGGCAGGGGGAAATTTTGATGAGCAGTTCTTC
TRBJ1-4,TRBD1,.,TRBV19,CARDRERGEKLFF,TGTGCCAGGGACAGGGAGCGGGGTGAAAAACTGTTTTTT
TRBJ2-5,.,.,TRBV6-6,CASNWDPRVETQYF,TGTGCCAGCAACTGGGACCCCCGTGTGGAGACCCAGTACTTC